This T cell receptor beta chain was sequenced for a study of T cell responses to AZD1222 COVID-19 vaccine (dated by TCRdb to the early 2020s). The study in broad terms: Because spike-specific TCR depth and breadth did not differ between the two schedules, AZD1222 recipients who got a second dose at roughly 4 weeks were pooled with those who got a second dose at roughly 12 weeks. TCR sequencing covered 230 or so trial participants: some 210 given two doses of AZD1222 and 26 given two doses of MenACWY control vaccine. Trial participants were enrolled into age subgroups of 18-55, 56-69 and 70-plus years, which contained approximately 150, 28 and 58 TCR-sequenced participants, respectively. General findings and caveats noted by the study authors: The vaccine-associated CD4 TCRs covered the entire spike protein, and the dominant responses fell in regions 160-218 and 743-854. Participants were mostly white British, with more females than males. The authors suggested clonal diversity may have been underestimated. Because no samples from the day 14 peak response were available, repertoires could be characterized only after the peak T cell response. Spike-specific TCR breadth and depth rose significantly after two AZD1222 doses compared with day 0 and with MenACWY recipients. The 56-69-year group was small, and its depth increase did not reach significance, likely because of low power. Conclusions about previously exposed vaccinees are limited, since just six AZD1222 recipients were seropositive for SARS-CoV-2 at baseline. Epitopes outside the regions mutated in the B.1.351 and B.1.1.7 variants were reportedly recognized by nearly half of the unique spike-specific TCRs.

Concerning this clone itself: Its antigen has not been determined. Compared with germline, one end of the junction differs, possibly owing to a read error. The sample has other DNA sequences that encode this CDR3 too.

Its CDR3 holds 14 amino acids, cysteine through phenylalanine. CDR3 DNA is the only sequence kept; it has 42 bases, read in frame from the first base. Via the germline V gene (reference sequence), CDR1 is SGHKS and CDR2 YYEKEE. The label giving this sample's time point can be read as: baseline before first vaccination. The vaccinee samples were drawn from two UK trials, COV001 and COV002, one of which was a single-blind randomized controlled phase 2/3 trial testing AZD1222 (ChAdOx1 nCoV-19) in healthy adults. Trial participant PBMC samples were collected at day 0 and day 28 after the second dose for TCRbeta chain sequencing. The CDR3 regions of human TCRbeta chains were analyzed by immunosequencing. From the authors' description of their analysis: Repertoire TCRs were checked for matches against a reference library of SARS-CoV-2-specific TCRs that had been generated using the MIRA antigen-specificity platform. Breadth meant the fraction of unique TCRs that were SARS-CoV-2-associated, whereas depth meant the fraction of total T cells that were SARS-CoV-2-associated. Using the MIRA data, every spike-specific TCR was mapped to the spike region that the TCR reacted to and assigned to either a CD4 or a CD8 class. Log10-transformed breadth and depth values were compared by one-way ANOVA with Sidak's multiple comparisons tests. This is the immuneACCESS table as TCRdb keeps it, with only in-frame sequences that have V and J called. A part of the clones is gone; compared with another copy, unresolved V genes explain less than half, and the rest is unexplained. V and J calls and clone size are those listed in that table; D and trimming were worked out from the DNA. For this sample there are 66,000 or so clones; about 90% appear just once. The ten top clones hold approximately 15% of the sample.

The clonotype was recovered from an adult in good health. The rearranged segments are TRBV5-5 and TRBJ1-1; TRBD1 could be the D gene, as 6 bases match. The specimen was peripheral blood, collected on day 0 of AZD1222 vaccination. The DNA is as follows: TGTGCCAGCAGCCCGGGACATGTGAACACTGAAGCCTTCTTT. The resulting protein is CASSPGHVNTEAFF.